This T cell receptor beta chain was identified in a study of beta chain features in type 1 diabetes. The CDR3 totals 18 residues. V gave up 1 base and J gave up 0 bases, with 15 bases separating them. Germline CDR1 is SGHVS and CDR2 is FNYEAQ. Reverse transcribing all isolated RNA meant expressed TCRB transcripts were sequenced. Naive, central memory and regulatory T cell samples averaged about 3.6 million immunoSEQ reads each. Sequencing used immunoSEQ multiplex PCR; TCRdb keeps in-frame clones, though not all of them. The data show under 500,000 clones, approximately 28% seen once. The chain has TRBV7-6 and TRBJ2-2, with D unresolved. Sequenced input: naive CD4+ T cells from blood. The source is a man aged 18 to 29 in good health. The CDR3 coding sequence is TGTGCCAGCAGCTTAGGGTTTCGCGGAGTCTCGAACACCGGGGAGCTGTTTTTT. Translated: CASSLGFRGVSNTGELFF.